This TCR beta chain was obtained from a study of blood T cell repertoires in COVID-19. As for the study in general: The analysed material was cDNA or gDNA that came from T cells, B-cell-depleted T cells, or PBMCs.

The CDR3 runs 15 residues. Germline assignment: CDR1 MRHNA and CDR2 SNTAGT. Trimming left V 4 bases short and J 4 bases short, with 16 bases between. In the authors' workflow: Reference gene primer amplification gave nucleated cell count estimates. The data were produced by immunoSEQ multiplex PCR, yet TCRdb's version contains in-frame clones alone and is incomplete. For V, J and clone size, that table is used; D and trimming come from the DNA. The data contain around 190,000 clones, 80% to 85% of them singletons. This clonotype was sampled from a woman aged 25 to 39 who had been exposed to COVID-19. The V call is TRBV6-4, the J call TRBJ1-1; D ambiguous. Sequenced material: PBMCs or T cells enriched from blood (not recorded which). The chain's CDR3 is CASSVHSGIGTEAFF. CDR3 nucleotides: TGTGCCAGCAGTGTTCACAGCGGCATCGGCACTGAAGCTTTCTTT.